This T cell receptor beta chain was sequenced in a study of human T cells and chemical hapten exposure. Across the whole study: Predominantly women, the patients had alopecia areata, totalis or universalis.

Time point described: patch test 1, 2 weeks after DPC sensitization. Treatment indicated: therapeutic diphenylcyclopropenone sensitization with weekly scalp DPC. V lost 0 bases to trimming and J lost 5 bases; unmatched junction nucleotides: 9. There are 17 residues in the CDR3. In germline, CDR1 is MNHEY, CDR2 SVGAGI. Per the original data handling: TCRs per sample had a median of around 98,000 and ranged from roughly 20,000 to 700,000. TCRdb re-called the RACE reads with MiXCR, one entry per CDR3 protein. In this record, the V and J calls reflect TCRdb's handling and not the investigators' own analysis. This table has 180,000 or so distinct CDR3 sequences, roughly 15% appearing once.

Sequences were derived from whole blood, sampled in connection with sensitization to the hapten diphenylcyclopropenone (DPC). This clonotype originated in a woman aged 25 to 45 with alopecia areata. Some clones in this sample may be carry-over from other donors' samples. This sequence joins TRBV6-5 and TRBJ2-3; 9 bases are a match to TRBD2. The CDR3 region has the DNA TGTGCCAGCAGTTACTCTTCCGCGGGGGGGCCTCTAGATACGCAGTATTTT. Translating it yields CASSYSSAGGPLDTQYF.